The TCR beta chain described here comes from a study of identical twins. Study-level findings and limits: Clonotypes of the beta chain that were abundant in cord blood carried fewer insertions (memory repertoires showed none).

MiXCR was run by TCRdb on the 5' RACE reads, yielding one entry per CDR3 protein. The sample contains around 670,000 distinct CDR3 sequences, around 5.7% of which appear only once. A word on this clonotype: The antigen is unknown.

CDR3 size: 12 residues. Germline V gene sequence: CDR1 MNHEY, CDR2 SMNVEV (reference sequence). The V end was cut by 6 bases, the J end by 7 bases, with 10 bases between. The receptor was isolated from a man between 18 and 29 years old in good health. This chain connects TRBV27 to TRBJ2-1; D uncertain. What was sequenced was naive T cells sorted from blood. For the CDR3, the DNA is TGTGCCAGCAGCGCAGCTTTAAATGAGCAGTTCTTC. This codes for CASSAALNEQFF.